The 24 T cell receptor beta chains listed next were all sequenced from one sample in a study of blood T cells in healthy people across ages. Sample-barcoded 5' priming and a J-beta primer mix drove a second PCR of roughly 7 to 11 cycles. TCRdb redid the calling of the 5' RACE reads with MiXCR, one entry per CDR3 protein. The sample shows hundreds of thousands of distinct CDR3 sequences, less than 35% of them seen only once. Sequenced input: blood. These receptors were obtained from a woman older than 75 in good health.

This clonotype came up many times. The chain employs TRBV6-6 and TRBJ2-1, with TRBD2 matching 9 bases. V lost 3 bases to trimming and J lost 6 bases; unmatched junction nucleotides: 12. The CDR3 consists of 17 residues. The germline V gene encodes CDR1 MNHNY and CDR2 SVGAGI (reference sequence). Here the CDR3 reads CASSYSASGGSANEQFF. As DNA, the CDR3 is TGTGCCAGCAGTTATTCGGCCAGCGGGGGGTCCGCCAATGAGCAGTTCTTC.

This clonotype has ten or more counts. The chain's CDR3 is CASSLSGGHGLYEQYF. DNA of the CDR3: TGTGCCAGCAGTTTATCCGGGGGGCACGGACTTTACGAGCAGTACTTC. The chain uses TRBV28 and TRBJ2-7; possible D gene TRBD2, 7 bases. The ends were cut back, 1 base at V and 4 bases at J, with 17 bases in the middle. Germline V CDR1 and CDR2: MDHEN, SYDVKM. The CDR3 loop spans 16 amino acids.

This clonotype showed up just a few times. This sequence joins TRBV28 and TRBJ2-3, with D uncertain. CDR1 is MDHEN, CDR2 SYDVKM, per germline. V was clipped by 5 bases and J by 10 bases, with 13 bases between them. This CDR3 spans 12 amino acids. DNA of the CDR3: TGTGCCAGCAGTGCCGACGTTCGGGCGCAGTATTTT. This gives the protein CASSADVRAQYF.

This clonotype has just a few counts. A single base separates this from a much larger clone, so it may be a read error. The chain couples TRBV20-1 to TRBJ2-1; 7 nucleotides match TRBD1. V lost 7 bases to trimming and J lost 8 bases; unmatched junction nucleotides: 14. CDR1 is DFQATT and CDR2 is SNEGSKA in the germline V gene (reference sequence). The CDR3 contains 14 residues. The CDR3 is CSVRYSTGNDEQFF. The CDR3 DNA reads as TGCAGTGTTAGGTATTCGACAGGGAACGATGAGCAGTTCTTC.

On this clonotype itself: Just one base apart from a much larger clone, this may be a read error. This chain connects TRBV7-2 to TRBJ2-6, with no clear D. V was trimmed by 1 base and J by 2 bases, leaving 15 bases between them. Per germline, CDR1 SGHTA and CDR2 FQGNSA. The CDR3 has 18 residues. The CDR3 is CASSLVGTSSTGANVLTF. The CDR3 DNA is TGTGCCAGCAGCTTAGTAGGTACCTCGAGCACTGGGGCCAACGTCCTGACTTTC.

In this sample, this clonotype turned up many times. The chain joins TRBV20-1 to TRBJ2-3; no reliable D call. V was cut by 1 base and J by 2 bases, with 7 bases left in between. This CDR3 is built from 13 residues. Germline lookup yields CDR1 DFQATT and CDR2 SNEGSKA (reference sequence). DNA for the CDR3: TGCAGTGCTAGAGGGGTAGACACAGATACGCAGTATTTT. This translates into CSARGVDTDTQYF.

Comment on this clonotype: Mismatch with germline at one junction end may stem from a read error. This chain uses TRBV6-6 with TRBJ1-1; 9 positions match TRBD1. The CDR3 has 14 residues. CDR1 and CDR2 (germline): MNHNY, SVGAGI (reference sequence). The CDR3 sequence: CTSSSDRGRSEAFF. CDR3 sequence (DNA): TGTACCAGCAGCTCGGACAGGGGACGGTCTGAAGCTTTCTTT.

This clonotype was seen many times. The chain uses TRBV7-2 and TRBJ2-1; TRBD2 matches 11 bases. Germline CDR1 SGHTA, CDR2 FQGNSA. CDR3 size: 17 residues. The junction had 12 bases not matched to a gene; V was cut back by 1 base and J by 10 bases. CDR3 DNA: TGTGCCAGCAGCTTAGTGGGTGATAGCGGGGGGGCTCAAGAGCAGTTCTTC. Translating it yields CASSLVGDSGGAQEQFF. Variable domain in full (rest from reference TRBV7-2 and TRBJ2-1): GAGVSQSPSNKVTEKGKDVELRCDPISGHTALYWYRQSLGQGLEFLIYFQGNSAPDKSGLPSDRFSAERTGGSVSTLTIQRTQQEDSAVYLCASSLVGDSGGAQEQFFGPGTRLTVL.

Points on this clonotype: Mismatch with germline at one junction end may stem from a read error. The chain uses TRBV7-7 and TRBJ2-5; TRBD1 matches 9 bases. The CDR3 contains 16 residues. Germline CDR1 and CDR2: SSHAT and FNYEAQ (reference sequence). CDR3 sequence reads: CASSSMGQGSGETQYF. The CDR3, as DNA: TGTGCTAGCAGCTCCATGGGACAGGGAAGCGGAGAGACCCAGTACTTC.

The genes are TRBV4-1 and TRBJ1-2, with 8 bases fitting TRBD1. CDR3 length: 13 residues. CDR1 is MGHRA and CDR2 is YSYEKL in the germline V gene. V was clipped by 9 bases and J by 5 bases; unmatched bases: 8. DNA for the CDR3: TGCGCCAGTGGTTCAGGGGGCGCTTATGGCTACACCTTC. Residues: CASGSGGAYGYTF.

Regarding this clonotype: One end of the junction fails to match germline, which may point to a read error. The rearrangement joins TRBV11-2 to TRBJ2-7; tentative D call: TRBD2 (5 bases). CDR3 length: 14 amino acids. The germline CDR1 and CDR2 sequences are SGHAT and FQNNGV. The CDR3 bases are TGTGCCAGCAGCCCGAGGGTGGGGTCCTACGAGCCGTACTTC. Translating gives CASSPRVGSYEPYF.

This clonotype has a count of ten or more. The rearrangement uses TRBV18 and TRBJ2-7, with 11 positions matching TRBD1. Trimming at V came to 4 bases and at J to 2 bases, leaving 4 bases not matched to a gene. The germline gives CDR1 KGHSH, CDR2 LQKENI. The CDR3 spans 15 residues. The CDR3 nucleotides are TGTGCCAGCTCACACCAGGACAGGGGGCCCTACGAGCAGTACTTC. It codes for CASSHQDRGPYEQYF.

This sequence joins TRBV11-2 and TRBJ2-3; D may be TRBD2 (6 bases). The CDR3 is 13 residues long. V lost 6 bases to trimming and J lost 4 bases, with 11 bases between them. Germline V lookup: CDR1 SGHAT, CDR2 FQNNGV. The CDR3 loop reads CASRIGTSDTQYF. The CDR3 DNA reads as TGTGCCAGCAGAATCGGGACTTCAGATACGCAGTATTTT.

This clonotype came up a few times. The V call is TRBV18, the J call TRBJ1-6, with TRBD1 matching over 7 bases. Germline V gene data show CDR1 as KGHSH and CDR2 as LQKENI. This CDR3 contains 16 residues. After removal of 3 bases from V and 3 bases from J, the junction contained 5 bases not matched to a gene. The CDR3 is CASSPTGEVYNSPLHF. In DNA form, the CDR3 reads TGTGCCAGCTCACCCACAGGGGAGGTCTATAATTCACCCCTCCACTTT. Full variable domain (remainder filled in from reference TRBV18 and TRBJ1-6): NAGVMQNPRHLVRRRGQEARLRCSPMKGHSHVYWYRQLPEEGLKFMVYLQKENIIDESGMPKERFSAEFPKEGPSILRIQQVVRGDSAAYFCASSPTGEVYNSPLHFGNGTRLTVT.

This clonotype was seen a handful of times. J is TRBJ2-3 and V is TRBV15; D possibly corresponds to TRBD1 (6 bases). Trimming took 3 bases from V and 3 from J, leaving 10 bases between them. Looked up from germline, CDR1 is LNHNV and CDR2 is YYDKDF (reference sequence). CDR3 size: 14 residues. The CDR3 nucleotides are TGTGCCACCAGCAGGCCAACAGGGACAGATACGCAGTATTTT. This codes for CATSRPTGTDTQYF.

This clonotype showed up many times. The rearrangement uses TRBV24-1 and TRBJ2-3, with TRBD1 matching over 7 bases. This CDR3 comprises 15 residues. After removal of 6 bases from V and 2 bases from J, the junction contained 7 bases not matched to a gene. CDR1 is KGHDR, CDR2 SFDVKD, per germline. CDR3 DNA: TGTGCCACCAGTATGACAGGGCGACTCACAGATACGCAGTATTTT. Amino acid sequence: CATSMTGRLTDTQYF.

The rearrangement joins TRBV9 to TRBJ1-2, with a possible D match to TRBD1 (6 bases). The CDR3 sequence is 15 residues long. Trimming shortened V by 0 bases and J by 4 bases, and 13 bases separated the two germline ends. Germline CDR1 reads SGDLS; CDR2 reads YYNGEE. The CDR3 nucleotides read TGTGCCAGCAGCGTAGGTGCAGGGGAGAGCTATGGCTACACCTTC. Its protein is CASSVGAGESYGYTF.

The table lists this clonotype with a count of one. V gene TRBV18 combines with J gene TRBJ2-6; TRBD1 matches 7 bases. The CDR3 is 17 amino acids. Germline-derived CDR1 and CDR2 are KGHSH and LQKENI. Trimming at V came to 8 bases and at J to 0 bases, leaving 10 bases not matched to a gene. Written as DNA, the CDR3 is TGTGCCAGCGCCACGGGACAGTTTAGCTCTGGGGCCAACGTCCTGACTTTC. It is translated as CASATGQFSSGANVLTF.

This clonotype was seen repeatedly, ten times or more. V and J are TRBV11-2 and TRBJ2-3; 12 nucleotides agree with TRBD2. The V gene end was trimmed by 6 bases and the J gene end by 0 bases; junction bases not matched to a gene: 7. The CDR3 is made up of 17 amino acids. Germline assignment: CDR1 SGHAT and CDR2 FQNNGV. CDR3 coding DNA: TGTGCCAGCAGTCAGACTAGCGGGGGCCCTAGCACAGATACGCAGTATTTT. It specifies CASSQTSGGPSTDTQYF.

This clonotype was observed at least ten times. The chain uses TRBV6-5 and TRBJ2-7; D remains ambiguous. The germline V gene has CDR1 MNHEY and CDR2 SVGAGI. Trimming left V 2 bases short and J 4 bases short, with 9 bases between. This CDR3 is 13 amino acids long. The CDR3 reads CASSYRAQYEQYF. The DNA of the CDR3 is TGTGCCAGCAGTTACAGGGCGCAATACGAGCAGTACTTC.

The CDR3 reads CASSLRTHEQYF. The CDR3, as DNA: TGTGCCAGCAGTTTAAGGACCCACGAGCAGTACTTC. The chain carries TRBV28 and TRBJ2-7; D is undetermined. CDR1 and CDR2 (germline): MDHEN, SYDVKM. V was cut by 2 bases and J by 5 bases, with 7 bases left in between. The CDR3 is 12 amino acids.

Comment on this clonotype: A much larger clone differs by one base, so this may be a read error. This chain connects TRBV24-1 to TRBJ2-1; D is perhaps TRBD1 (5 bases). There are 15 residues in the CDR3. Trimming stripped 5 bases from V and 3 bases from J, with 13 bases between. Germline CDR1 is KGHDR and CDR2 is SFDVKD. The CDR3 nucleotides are TGTGCCACCAGTGGCTCCGACAGTTACTACAATGAGCAGTTCTTC. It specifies CATSGSDSYYNEQFF.

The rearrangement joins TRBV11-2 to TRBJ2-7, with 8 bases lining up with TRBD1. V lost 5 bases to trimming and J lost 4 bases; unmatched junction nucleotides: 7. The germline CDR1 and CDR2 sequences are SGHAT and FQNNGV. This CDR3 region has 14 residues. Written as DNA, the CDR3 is TGTGCCAGCAGCACGCACAGGGGGTTTTACGAGCAGTACTTC. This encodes CASSTHRGFYEQYF.

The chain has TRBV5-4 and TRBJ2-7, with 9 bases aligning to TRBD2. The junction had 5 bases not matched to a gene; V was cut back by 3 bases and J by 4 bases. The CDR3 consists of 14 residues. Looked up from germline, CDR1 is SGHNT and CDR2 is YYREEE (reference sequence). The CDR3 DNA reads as TGTGCCAGCAGCTGCGGGACTAGCCTATACGAGCAGTACTTC. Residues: CASSCGTSLYEQYF.